The 26 T cell receptor beta chains below all came from one sample that was sequenced in a study of OX40 agonist ivuxolimab in advanced cancers. Measured with immunoSEQ multiplex PCR; TCRdb has only the in-frame clones, and not every one. This sample carries over 60,000 clones, roughly 90% of them seen once, and the ten largest clones take 2%. Here the sequenced sample was CD4+ or CD8+ T cells sorted from blood, taken in a trial of the OX40 agonist ivuxolimab. These receptors all stem from an adult with an advanced solid tumor such as melanoma, head and neck, liver or kidney cancer.

The chain carries TRBV28 and TRBJ2-1; the D gene is possibly TRBD1 (5 bases). Germline V gene lookup returns CDR1 MDHEN and CDR2 SYDVKM. CDR3 length equals 14 residues. Trimming removed 7 bases from V and 7 bases from J, with 17 bases in between. CDR3 nucleotides: TGTGCCAGCACCACTTCACTTAGGGGTAATGAGCAGTTCTTC. Its translation: CASTTSLRGNEQFF. The full variable domain, completed using reference TRBV28 and TRBJ2-1, is DVKVTQSSRYLVKRTGEKVFLECVQDMDHENMFWYRQDPGLGLRLIYFSYDVKMKEKGDIPEGYSVSREKKERFSLILESASTNQTSMYLCASTTSLRGNEQFFGPGTRLTVL.

The chain couples TRBV14 to TRBJ2-3; D remains ambiguous. CDR3 length equals 15 residues. V shed 6 bases and J shed 2 bases, with 15 bases lying between them. Germline CDR1 and CDR2: SGHDN and FVKESK. The CDR3 reads CASSPIGSATDTQYF. The CDR3 nucleotides are TGTGCCAGCAGTCCCATAGGGTCCGCCACAGATACGCAGTATTTT. The full variable domain, its missing parts supplied by reference TRBV14 and TRBJ2-3, is EAGVTQFPSHSVIEKGQTVTLRCDPISGHDNLYWYRRVMGKEIKFLLHFVKESKQDESGMPNNRFLAERTGGTYSTLKVQPAELEDSGVYFCASSPIGSATDTQYFGPGTRLTVL.

The chain is built from TRBV5-1 and TRBJ2-2; 7 nucleotides line up with TRBD2. Germline CDR1 is SGHRS and CDR2 is YFSETQ. Trimming took 4 bases from V and 5 from J; bases not matched to a gene: 8. The CDR3 contains 15 residues. CDR3 loop: CASSPGGLKTGELFF. In DNA, the CDR3 is TGCGCCAGCAGCCCGGGGGGACTAAAGACCGGGGAGCTGTTTTTT. The entire variable domain, with the rest obtained from reference TRBV5-1 and TRBJ2-2, is as follows: KAGVTQTPRYLIKTRGQQVTLSCSPISGHRSVSWYQQTPGQGLQFLFEYFSETQRNKGNFPGRFSGRQFSNSRSEMNVSTLELGDSALYLCASSPGGLKTGELFFGEGSRLTVL.

The chain couples TRBV19 to TRBJ1-5; D is possibly TRBD1 (5 bases). V was clipped by 3 bases and J by 1 base, with 10 bases between them. The germline CDR1 and CDR2 sequences are LNHDA and SQIVND (reference sequence). The CDR3 length is 15 residues. The CDR3 sequence: CASSMGQVSNQPQHF. The DNA for the CDR3 is TGTGCCAGTAGTATGGGGCAGGTGAGCAATCAGCCCCAGCATTTT.

The V and J genes are TRBV19 and TRBJ2-2; D remains unclear. The germline gives CDR1 LNHDA, CDR2 SQIVND (reference sequence). The CDR3 runs to 15 residues. With 6 bases removed from V and 1 base from J, the gap between germline ends came to 12 bases. The CDR3 DNA reads as TGTGCCAGTAGCCAATTGACGGGGAACACCGGGGAGCTGTTTTTT. This gives the protein CASSQLTGNTGELFF.

This chain links TRBV7-2 with TRBJ1-3; D not certain. V shed 1 base and J shed 3 bases, with 7 bases lying between them. This CDR3 is 14 amino acids long. Germline V gene data show CDR1 as SGHTA and CDR2 as FQGNSA. CDR3 loop: CASSLERVGNTIYF. The CDR3 region has the DNA TGTGCCAGCAGCTTAGAAAGGGTTGGAAACACCATATATTTT.

This rearrangement joins TRBV19 to TRBJ2-3; D ambiguous. CDR1 is LNHDA and CDR2 is SQIVND in the germline V gene (reference sequence). This CDR3 is 13 amino acids long. V was shortened by 4 bases and J by 5 bases, with 10 bases between the two germline ends. CDR3 residues: CASSRERGDTQYF. The CDR3 region has the DNA TGTGCCAGTAGTAGGGAAAGAGGAGATACGCAGTATTTT.

This chain uses TRBV7-2 with TRBJ2-3; 16 positions match TRBD2. Per germline, CDR1 SGHTA and CDR2 FQGNSA. This CDR3 is 17 amino acids long. The V segment lost 4 bases and the J segment 4 bases; nucleotides outside the gene matches: 5. DNA of the CDR3: TGTGCCAGCAGCTCGGGACTAGCGGGAGGGCCTGCAGATACGCAGTATTTT. It specifies CASSSGLAGGPADTQYF. The variable domain in full, with the rest retrieved from reference TRBV7-2 and TRBJ2-3, is GAGVSQSPSNKVTEKGKDVELRCDPISGHTALYWYRQSLGQGLEFLIYFQGNSAPDKSGLPSDRFSAERTGGSVSTLTIQRTQQEDSAVYLCASSSGLAGGPADTQYFGPGTRLTVL.

The chain joins TRBV5-8 to TRBJ2-1; 12 bases match TRBD2. The CDR3 sequence is 16 residues long. Per the germline V gene, CDR1 is SGHTS and CDR2 is YDEGEE. The V gene end was trimmed by 4 bases and the J gene end by 6 bases; junction bases not matched to a gene: 8. The CDR3: CASSPSSGLAGNEQFF. The CDR3 DNA reads TGTGCCAGCAGCCCCAGTTCGGGACTAGCGGGCAATGAGCAGTTCTTC.

The V and J genes are TRBV19 and TRBJ2-3, with D perhaps TRBD2 (6 bases). Trimming took off 6 bases at V and 0 bases at J, with 10 bases between the two ends. The CDR3 has 14 residues. Germline CDR1 and CDR2: LNHDA and SQIVND (reference sequence). This CDR3 reads CASSRSGSTDTQYF. CDR3 in DNA: TGTGCCAGTAGCCGAAGCGGGAGCACAGATACGCAGTATTTT. Supplemented by reference TRBV19 and TRBJ2-3, the full variable domain reads DGGITQSPKYLFRKEGQNVTLSCEQNLNHDAMYWYRQDPGQGLRLIYYSQIVNDFQKGDIAEGYSVSREKKESFPLTVTSAQKNPTAFYLCASSRSGSTDTQYFGPGTRLTVL.

This chain uses TRBV18 with TRBJ1-1; 7 positions agree with TRBD1. Germline assignment: CDR1 KGHSH and CDR2 LQKENI. With V trimmed by 8 bases and J by 4 bases, 16 bases remained unmatched. The CDR3 loop spans 16 amino acids. CDR3 coding DNA: TGTGCCAGCGCAATTTACGGGGCAGGGGGTATCACTGAAGCTTTCTTT. It translates to CASAIYGAGGITEAFF.

The rearrangement uses TRBV19 and TRBJ2-7, with D perhaps matching TRBD2 (5 bases). The CDR3 has 13 residues. CDR1 LNHDA and CDR2 SQIVND come from the germline V gene (reference sequence). Deletions cut 3 bases from V and 3 bases from J, with 9 bases between. The CDR3 region has the DNA TGTGCCAGTAGTATCGGCCGGGGCTACGAGCAGTACTTC. This codes for CASSIGRGYEQYF.

V and J are TRBV7-9 and TRBJ1-2; D gene uncertain. Germline CDR1 reads SEHNR; CDR2 reads FQNEAQ (reference sequence). The CDR3 is made up of 15 amino acids. The V and J ends lost 0 bases and 1 base respectively, with 9 bases between them. As DNA, the CDR3 is TGTGCCAGCAGCTTAGCGCGCGACGGTAACTATGGCTACACCTTC. Its translation: CASSLARDGNYGYTF.

The chain couples TRBV6-6 to TRBJ2-7; no reliable D call. Trimming removed 8 bases from V and 2 bases from J, with 13 bases in between. CDR1 MNHNY and CDR2 SVGAGI come from the germline V gene (reference sequence). The CDR3 extends over 13 amino acids. For the CDR3, the DNA is TGTGCCAGCGGCTCCAGGAACCCCTACGAGCAGTACTTC. It specifies CASGSRNPYEQYF.

The gene calls are TRBV28 and TRBJ1-2; D ambiguous. CDR3 size: 14 residues. CDR1 is MDHEN and CDR2 is SYDVKM in the germline V gene. Deletions cut 4 bases from V and 1 base from J, with 10 bases between. CDR3 protein: CASSSTDGNYGYTF. The DNA of the CDR3 is TGTGCCAGCAGTTCAACGGACGGTAACTATGGCTACACCTTC.

The V and J genes are TRBV11-2 and TRBJ2-7, with 7 bases that match TRBD1. This CDR3 region has 15 residues. V lost 5 bases to trimming and J lost 0 bases; unmatched junction nucleotides: 7. Germline CDR1 reads SGHAT; CDR2 reads FQNNGV. CDR3 region: CASSPPTGSSYEQYF. The CDR3 DNA is TGTGCCAGCAGCCCCCCGACAGGGAGCTCCTACGAGCAGTACTTC.

This clone has only a few counts. The rearrangement links TRBV19 to TRBJ2-7; perhaps D is TRBD1 or TRBD2 (5 bases each). Germline-derived CDR1 and CDR2 are LNHDA and SQIVND (reference sequence). V was trimmed by 6 bases and J by 3 bases, leaving 12 bases between them. The CDR3 runs to 13 residues. CDR3: CASSGDGNYEQYF. DNA of the CDR3: TGTGCCAGTAGCGGGGACGGGAACTACGAGCAGTACTTC.

This rearrangement joins TRBV5-1 to TRBJ2-3; 11 bases agree with TRBD2. Germline CDR1 is SGHRS and CDR2 is YFSETQ. The CDR3 is 16 amino acids. Losses at the gene ends were 0 bases for V and 3 bases for J; bases not matched to a gene: 3. DNA of the CDR3: TGCGCCAGCAGCTTGGGAACTAGCGGGGGTACAGATACGCAGTATTTT. Amino acids: CASSLGTSGGTDTQYF.

The chain couples TRBV2 to TRBJ1-2; 7 nucleotides match TRBD1. The CDR3 covers 13 residues. The junction had 9 bases not matched to a gene; V was cut back by 7 bases and J by 7 bases. Germline V CDR1 and CDR2: SNHLY, FYNNEI. The CDR3 loop is CASNTRQGSGYTF. The CDR3, as DNA: TGTGCCAGCAATACCCGACAGGGAAGTGGCTACACCTTC.

This clone came up a few times. The chain has TRBV5-1 and TRBJ1-1; no firm D call. Trimming shortened V by 0 bases and J by 7 bases, and 10 bases separated the two germline ends. Germline CDR1 reads SGHRS; CDR2 reads YFSETQ. The CDR3 runs to 13 residues. CDR3 sequence: CASSLGDQVEAFF. The CDR3 DNA reads as TGCGCCAGCAGCTTGGGGGATCAGGTTGAAGCTTTCTTT.

The chain combines TRBV4-1 with TRBJ2-3; 8 positions match TRBD1. From germline, CDR1 is MGHRA and CDR2 YSYEKL. This CDR3 has 17 amino acids. The ends lost 4 bases at V and 1 base at J; junction bases unmatched: 10. The CDR3 nucleotides read TGCGCCAGCAGCCGAACGGACAGGGCGCAGGGCACAGATACGCAGTATTTT. Its protein is CASSRTDRAQGTDTQYF.

This sequence joins TRBV2 and TRBJ1-3, with a weak D call TRBD1 (5 bases). V was clipped by 9 bases and J by 0 bases, with 9 bases between them. Germline V CDR1 and CDR2: SNHLY, FYNNEI. The CDR3 is 13 residues long. Written as DNA, the CDR3 is TGTGCCAGTATTCAGGGCTCTGGAAACACCATATATTTT. Its translation is CASIQGSGNTIYF.

The V call is TRBV5-5, the J call TRBJ2-7, with 7 positions matching TRBD2. J lost 2 bases, V lost 3 bases, and 8 bases had no gene match. This CDR3 is 15 amino acids long. Germline V lookup: CDR1 SGHKS, CDR2 YYEKEE (reference sequence). CDR3 nucleotides: TGTGCCAGCAGCTCTCCAGCGGGAATGACCTACGAGCAGTACTTC. This codes for CASSSPAGMTYEQYF.

V usage is TRBV2 and J usage is TRBJ1-1; 8 bases match TRBD1. CDR1 is SNHLY, CDR2 FYNNEI, per germline. Trimming took 1 base from V and 11 from J; bases not matched to a gene: 6. The CDR3 totals 13 residues. The CDR3, as DNA: TGTGCCAGCAGTGAAGGACAGGGGATAGGTGCTTTCTTT. Translating it yields CASSEGQGIGAFF.

The V gene is TRBV30, the J gene TRBJ1-4; 7 bases agree with TRBD1. Germline CDR1 GTSNPN, CDR2 SVGIG (reference sequence). Trimming at V came to 0 bases and at J to 17 bases, leaving 6 bases not matched to a gene. The CDR3 runs 11 residues. Written as DNA, the CDR3 is TGTGCCTGGAGTGTAAGGGGACAGCACTTTTTT. Translation: CAWSVRGQHFF.

The genes are TRBV15 and TRBJ1-1; D is possibly TRBD1 (5 bases). This CDR3 comprises 13 residues. From germline, CDR1 is LNHNV and CDR2 YYDKDF (reference sequence). Trimming left V 5 bases short and J 0 bases short, with 7 bases between. The CDR3 nucleotides are TGTGCCACCAGCGAGACAGTGAACACTGAAGCTTTCTTT. Amino acids: CATSETVNTEAFF.